These T cell receptor beta chains were read from a single sample in a study of cytomegalovirus exposure and HLA in healthy donors. Only in-frame clones appear in the TCRdb table, and some are missing; sequencing was by immunoSEQ multiplex PCR. The table lists 150,000 to 200,000 clones, roughly 80% of them singletons, with 1.4% in the top ten. The specimen was PBMCs. All receptors come from a woman between 25 and 40 years old in good health and CMV-seronegative. The CDR3 runs from the conserved cysteine through the conserved F or W. Fields, in order: D gene, clone size, V gene, J gene, CDR3 DNA, CDR3 protein. D genes are given only for firm matches. Size tells how often a clone was seen (once, few, many) or the class of an expanded clone, and some rows leave it out.

D gene: TRBD1
clone size: few
V gene: TRBV6-5
J gene: TRBJ2-7
CDR3 DNA: TGTGCCAGCAGTGAAAGGGGGCGTGAGCAGTACTTC
CDR3 protein: CASSERGREQYF

D gene: .
clone size: .
V gene: TRBV9
J gene: TRBJ1-5
CDR3 DNA: TGTGCCAGCAGCGTAAGCGGGACATTCGATCAGCCCCAGCATTTT
CDR3 protein: CASSVSGTFDQPQHF

D gene: .
clone size: .
V gene: TRBV2
J gene: TRBJ1-1
CDR3 DNA: TGTGCCAGCAGCCCTAGACAGTCGAACACTGAAGCTTTCTTT
CDR3 protein: CASSPRQSNTEAFF

D gene: .
clone size: .
V gene: TRBV9
J gene: TRBJ1-2
CDR3 DNA: TGTGCCAGCAGCGTAGGCGGCGACTATGGCTACACCTTC
CDR3 protein: CASSVGGDYGYTF

D gene: .
clone size: .
V gene: TRBV21-1
J gene: TRBJ1-3
CDR3 DNA: TGTGCCAGCAGCAAAGAGAGGGGGTTCTCTGGAAACACCATATATTTT
CDR3 protein: CASSKERGFSGNTIYF

D gene: .
clone size: few
V gene: TRBV9
J gene: TRBJ1-2
CDR3 DNA: TGTGCCAGCAGCGTAGAAGGCCGAGGGTATGGCTACACCTTC
CDR3 protein: CASSVEGRGYGYTF

D gene: TRBD1
clone size: .
V gene: TRBV6-5
J gene: TRBJ2-2
CDR3 DNA: TGTGCCACCACGACAGGGCATACCGGGGAGCTGTTTTTT
CDR3 protein: CATTTGHTGELFF

D gene: .
clone size: .
V gene: TRBV18
J gene: TRBJ1-6
CDR3 DNA: TGTGCCAGCTCACGCGGTCCGGAGGGGTTTTCACCCCTCCACTTT
CDR3 protein: CASSRGPEGFSPLHF

D gene: .
clone size: .
V gene: TRBV30
J gene: TRBJ2-7
CDR3 DNA: TGTGCCTGGAGTGTAATTACAGGGAAAAGCGAGCAGTACTTC
CDR3 protein: CAWSVITGKSEQYF

D gene: .
clone size: few
V gene: TRBV5-1
J gene: TRBJ2-7
CDR3 DNA: TGCGCCAGCAGCTTGGCGGCCCCCGGCTCGGGGGAGCAGTACTTC
CDR3 protein: CASSLAAPGSGEQYF

D gene: .
clone size: .
V gene: TRBV9
J gene: TRBJ1-2
CDR3 DNA: TGTGCCAGCAGCGTAGGACAGATCTATGGCTACACCTTC
CDR3 protein: CASSVGQIYGYTF

D gene: TRBD2
clone size: .
V gene: TRBV5-1
J gene: TRBJ2-3
CDR3 DNA: TGCGCCAGCAGCTTGCGAGGACTAGCGGGGGGGATTTCCACAGATACGCAGTATTTT
CDR3 protein: CASSLRGLAGGISTDTQYF

D gene: .
clone size: .
V gene: TRBV2
J gene: TRBJ2-5
CDR3 DNA: TGTGCCAGCAGGGAATCGGTAACCCAGTACTTC
CDR3 protein: CASRESVTQYF

D gene: TRBD1
clone size: .
V gene: TRBV28
J gene: TRBJ2-5
CDR3 DNA: TGTGCCGCAAACCGAGGGGGCTACGCAGAGACCCAGTACTTC
CDR3 protein: CAANRGGYAETQYF

D gene: TRBD2
clone size: .
V gene: TRBV27
J gene: TRBJ2-5
CDR3 DNA: TGTGCCAGCAGTTTATCTTCGACTAGCGGTGGGAGAGAGACCCAGTACTTC
CDR3 protein: CASSLSSTSGGRETQYF

D gene: TRBD1
clone size: .
V gene: TRBV5-6
J gene: TRBJ1-6
CDR3 DNA: TGTGCCAGCAGCCAGGACAGGGGACAATATAATTCACCCCTCCACTTT
CDR3 protein: CASSQDRGQYNSPLHF

D gene: .
clone size: .
V gene: TRBV11-2
J gene: TRBJ2-4
CDR3 DNA: TGTGCCAGCAGCTTAGAAGGGGCTCGGGCCAAAAACATTCAGTACTTC
CDR3 protein: CASSLEGARAKNIQYF

D gene: .
clone size: .
V gene: TRBV10-1
J gene: TRBJ2-7
CDR3 DNA: TGCGCCAGCTCCTGCCGGGAGCCTCCTTACGAGCAGTACTTC
CDR3 protein: CASSCREPPYEQYF

D gene: .
clone size: .
V gene: TRBV19
J gene: TRBJ2-7
CDR3 DNA: TGTGCCAGTAGTACAGGGAAGTACGAGCAGTACTTC
CDR3 protein: CASSTGKYEQYF

D gene: TRBD1
clone size: .
V gene: TRBV5-1
J gene: TRBJ2-3
CDR3 DNA: TGCGCCAGCAGCTCTGGGACAGGAGCGGGAGATACGCAGTATTTT
CDR3 protein: CASSSGTGAGDTQYF

D gene: .
clone size: .
V gene: TRBV10-3
J gene: TRBJ1-1
CDR3 DNA: TGTGCCATCAAAGGGGTTGGGACTGAAGCTTTCTTT
CDR3 protein: CAIKGVGTEAFF

D gene: .
clone size: .
V gene: TRBV11-2
J gene: TRBJ2-5
CDR3 DNA: TGTGCCAGTTTAGGGGGGGGGAGCGGTGAGACCCAGTACTTC
CDR3 protein: CASLGGGSGETQYF

D gene: .
clone size: few
V gene: TRBV7-8
J gene: TRBJ1-5
CDR3 DNA: TGTGCCAGCAGCTTAGAGGAGGGGACGCCCCAGCATTTT
CDR3 protein: CASSLEEGTPQHF

D gene: TRBD1
clone size: .
V gene: TRBV10-3
J gene: TRBJ1-2
CDR3 DNA: TGTGCCATCAGCGAGAACCCGACAGGGAACTATGGCTACACCTTC
CDR3 protein: CAISENPTGNYGYTF

D gene: .
clone size: .
V gene: TRBV6-5
J gene: TRBJ2-1
CDR3 DNA: TGTGCCAGCAGTGGGCTCTACAATGAGCAGTTCTTC
CDR3 protein: CASSGLYNEQFF

D gene: TRBD1
clone size: few
V gene: TRBV19
J gene: TRBJ1-5
CDR3 DNA: TGTGCCAGTAGTATAGCCCTCATCGGACAGGCAAGCGGTTATCAGCCCCAGCATTTT
CDR3 protein: CASSIALIGQASGYQPQHF

D gene: TRBD2
clone size: few
V gene: TRBV11-2
J gene: TRBJ2-1
CDR3 DNA: TGTGCCAGCAGCTTAGGGGCAAGCGGGGGAGACGAGCAGTTCTTC
CDR3 protein: CASSLGASGGDEQFF

D gene: .
clone size: .
V gene: TRBV5-1
J gene: TRBJ2-5
CDR3 DNA: TGCGCCAGCAGCTGGGCACGGGAGACCCAGTACTTC
CDR3 protein: CASSWARETQYF

D gene: .
clone size: .
V gene: TRBV27
J gene: TRBJ2-3
CDR3 DNA: TGTGCCAGCAGTCCGACTTTGGATACGCAGTATTTT
CDR3 protein: CASSPTLDTQYF

D gene: TRBD1
clone size: .
V gene: TRBV5-4
J gene: TRBJ2-7
CDR3 DNA: TGTGCCAGCAGCTTGGGACGGGACAGGGGATCCCCAACCTACGAGCAGTACTTC
CDR3 protein: CASSLGRDRGSPTYEQYF

D gene: TRBD1
clone size: once
V gene: TRBV6-1
J gene: TRBJ1-2
CDR3 DNA: TGTGCCAGCAGCGAAGACAGGGGGCTTGGCTACACCTTC
CDR3 protein: CASSEDRGLGYTF

D gene: .
clone size: .
V gene: TRBV6-1
J gene: TRBJ2-7
CDR3 DNA: TGTGCCAGCAGTTATGGGGGACTCTACGAGCAGTACTTC
CDR3 protein: CASSYGGLYEQYF

D gene: TRBD2
clone size: .
V gene: TRBV7-8
J gene: TRBJ2-2
CDR3 DNA: TGTGCCAGCAGCCTAAGGACTAGCGGGGGTCACACCGGGGAGCTGTTTTTT
CDR3 protein: CASSLRTSGGHTGELFF

D gene: TRBD1
clone size: .
V gene: TRBV7-9
J gene: TRBJ2-6
CDR3 DNA: TGTGCCAGCACCACCCCCGGGACAGGGGGCGATGGGGCCAACGTCCTGACTTTC
CDR3 protein: CASTTPGTGGDGANVLTF

D gene: TRBD2
clone size: few
V gene: TRBV5-6
J gene: TRBJ2-1
CDR3 DNA: TGTGCCAGCAGCCCCGGGACTAGCGGGGGGGCGTATGAGCAGTTCTTC
CDR3 protein: CASSPGTSGGAYEQFF

D gene: .
clone size: .
V gene: TRBV2
J gene: TRBJ1-2
CDR3 DNA: TGTGCCAGCAGTGATTCGTCTGTTGGCACTAACTATGGCTACACCTTC
CDR3 protein: CASSDSSVGTNYGYTF